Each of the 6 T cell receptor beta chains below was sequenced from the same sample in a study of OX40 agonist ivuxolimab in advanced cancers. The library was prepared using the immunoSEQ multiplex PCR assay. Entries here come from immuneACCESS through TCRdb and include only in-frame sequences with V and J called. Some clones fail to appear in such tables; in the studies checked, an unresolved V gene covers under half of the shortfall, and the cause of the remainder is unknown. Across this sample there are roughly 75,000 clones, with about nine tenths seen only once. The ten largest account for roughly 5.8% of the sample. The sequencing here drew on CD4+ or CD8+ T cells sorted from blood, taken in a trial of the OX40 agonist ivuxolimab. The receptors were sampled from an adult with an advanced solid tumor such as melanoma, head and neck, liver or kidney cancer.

CDR3 DNA sequence: TGTGCCAGCAGTGAAGTAAGGGGGGGCTCTGGAAACACCATATATTTT. Its translation is CASSEVRGGSGNTIYF. This chain uses TRBV6-1 with TRBJ1-3; possibly TRBD1 for D (6 bases). The V and J ends lost 1 base and 0 bases respectively, with 10 bases between them. The CDR3 has 16 amino acids. CDR1 and CDR2 from the germline V gene are MNHNS and SASEGT.

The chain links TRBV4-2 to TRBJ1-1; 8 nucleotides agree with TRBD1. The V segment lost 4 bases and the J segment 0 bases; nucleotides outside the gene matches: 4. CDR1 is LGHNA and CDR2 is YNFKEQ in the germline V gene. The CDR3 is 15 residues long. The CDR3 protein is CASSPRQGLNTEAFF. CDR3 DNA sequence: TGTGCCAGCAGCCCACGACAGGGGTTGAACACTGAAGCTTTCTTT.

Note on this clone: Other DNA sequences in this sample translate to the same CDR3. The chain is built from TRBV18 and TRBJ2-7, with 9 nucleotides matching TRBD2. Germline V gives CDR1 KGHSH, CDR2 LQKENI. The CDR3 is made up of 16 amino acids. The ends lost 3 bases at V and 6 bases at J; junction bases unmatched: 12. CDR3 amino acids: CASSPLWTSVSGEQYF. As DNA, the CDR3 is TGTGCCAGCTCACCTCTTTGGACTAGCGTTTCGGGCGAGCAGTACTTC.

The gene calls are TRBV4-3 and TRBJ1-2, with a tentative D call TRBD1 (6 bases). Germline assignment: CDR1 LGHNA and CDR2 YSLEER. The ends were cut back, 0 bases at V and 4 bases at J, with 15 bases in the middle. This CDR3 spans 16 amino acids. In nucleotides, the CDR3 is TGCGCCAGCAGCCAAGATAAACAGGGTTTACTCTATGGCTACACCTTC. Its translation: CASSQDKQGLLYGYTF.

The CDR3 DNA sequence: TGTGCCAGCAGCCAACCTGGGGGGGCCACTGAAGCTTTCTTT. It yields the protein CASSQPGGATEAFF. V is TRBV4-2 and J is TRBJ1-1; weak D call: TRBD1 (6 bases). Germline V lookup: CDR1 LGHNA, CDR2 YNFKEQ. This CDR3 is 14 amino acids long. Trimming shortened V by 2 bases and J by 4 bases, and 11 bases separated the two germline ends.

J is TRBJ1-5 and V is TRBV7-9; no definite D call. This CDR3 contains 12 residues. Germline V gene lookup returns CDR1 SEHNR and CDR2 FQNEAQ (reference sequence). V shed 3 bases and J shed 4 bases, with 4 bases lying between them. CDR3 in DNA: TGTGCCAGCAGCTTTGGAAATCAGCCCCAGCATTTT. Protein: CASSFGNQPQHF.